A selection of T cell receptor beta chains follows, all from one sample in a study of PD-1 blockade in classical Hodgkin lymphoma. The protocol was immunoSEQ multiplex PCR, while the TCRdb copy is restricted to in-frame clones and leaves out a portion. The top ten clones hold 30% to 45% of a sample with more than 40,000 clones, around 80% of them seen once. Here the sequenced sample was peripheral blood mononuclear cells (PBMCs), taken before the fourth cycle of nivolumab. These receptors all come from a human donor with classical Hodgkin lymphoma. Each CDR3 is given with its conserved first and last residue. Each record gives: clone size, D gene, J gene, V gene, CDR3 DNA, CDR3 protein. D genes are given only for firm matches. Size tells how often a clone was seen (once, few, many) or the class of an expanded clone, and some rows leave it out.

NA | NA | TRBJ1-5 | TRBV5-5 | TGTGCCAGCAGCTTGATTCCCAATCAGCCCCAGCATTTT | CASSLIPNQPQHF
NA | NA | TRBJ1-4 | TRBV2 | TGTGCCAGCAGTGAAAGGGGCCAGCGGCGAAAACTGTTTTTT | CASSERGQRRKLFF
NA | NA | TRBJ2-2 | TRBV6-5 | TGTGCCAGCAGTTACTCCGGTCCTTTCACCGGGGAGCTGTTTTTT | CASSYSGPFTGELFF
NA | TRBD1 | TRBJ1-2 | TRBV19 | TGTGCCAGCCGACTCGACAGGGCCGGGTATGGCTACACCTTC | CASRLDRAGYGYTF
NA | NA | TRBJ1-1 | TRBV7-3 | TGTGCCAGCAGCTTAAGCCTCCCTGGAGGGGAACCCACTGAAGCTTTCTTT | CASSLSLPGGEPTEAFF
NA | NA | TRBJ2-7 | TRBV7-9 | TGTGCCAGCAGCAATAGGGGGTCTAGGGCAGACGAGCAGTACTTC | CASSNRGSRADEQYF
NA | NA | TRBJ1-4 | TRBV7-9 | TGTGCCAGCAGCTTATTCGGGGGCGAGGGTGAAAAACTGTTTTTT | CASSLFGGEGEKLFF
NA | NA | TRBJ2-2 | TRBV15 | TGTGCCACCAGCAGAGGCCAAAACACCGGGGAGCTGTTTTTT | CATSRGQNTGELFF
NA | NA | TRBJ1-4 | TRBV25-1 | TGTGCCAGCAGTGAATACCTGTATGAAAAACTGTTTTTT | CASSEYLYEKLFF
NA | TRBD1 | TRBJ1-5 | TRBV4-1 | TGCGCCAGCAGCCAAGGTGAGAGGACAGGGGGCTCTCAGCCCCAGCATTTT | CASSQGERTGGSQPQHF
NA | NA | TRBJ1-5 | TRBV18 | TGTGCCAGCTCACCACCTGGACAGCCAAGCAATCAGCCCCAGCATTTT | CASSPPGQPSNQPQHF
NA | NA | TRBJ1-5 | TRBV6-6 | TGTGCCAGCAGTTACTCGATAGCAGACATAAATCAGCCCCAGCATTTT | CASSYSIADINQPQHF
NA | TRBD1 | TRBJ2-3 | TRBV9 | TGTGCCAGCAGCGAACCCACAGGGGGCGAAACAGATACGCAGTATTTT | CASSEPTGGETDTQYF
NA | NA | TRBJ1-5 | TRBV7-2 | TGTGCCAGCAGCTCGAGGGTGGGGGGCCGTCAGCCCCAGCATTTT | CASSSRVGGRQPQHF
NA | TRBD1 | TRBJ1-5 | TRBV7-8 | TGTGCCAGCAGCTCGACAGGGGGATATCAGCCCCAGCATTTT | CASSSTGGYQPQHF
NA | NA | TRBJ2-7 | TRBV30 | TGTGCCTGGAGTTACGTCGGACAGCAGCAGTACTTC | CAWSYVGQQQYF
once | NA | TRBJ2-3 | TRBV6-4 | TGTGCCAGCAGTGACTCTCGGGGGGCCACAGATACGCAGTATTTT | CASSDSRGATDTQYF
NA | NA | TRBJ2-7 | TRBV27 | TGTGCCAGCAAAGAAACCAGGGGAAGCTCCTACGAGCAGTACTTC | CASKETRGSSYEQYF
NA | TRBD1 | TRBJ1-2 | TRBV11-3 | TGTGCCAGCAGCTTTTCCGGGACAGGGAGTGGCTACACCTTC | CASSFSGTGSGYTF
NA | TRBD1 | TRBJ2-5 | TRBV19 | TGTGCCAGTAGTATTACAGGGGGAGAAGAGACCCAGTACTTC | CASSITGGEETQYF
NA | NA | TRBJ2-7 | TRBV6-1 | TGTGCCAGCAGTGAAAGCCAGGGCGCGGTCGAGCAGTACTTC | CASSESQGAVEQYF
NA | TRBD1 | TRBJ1-1 | TRBV4-2 | TGTGCCAGCAGCCAAGTCGCGGACAGGGGTGCTTTCTTT | CASSQVADRGAFF
NA | NA | TRBJ1-1 | TRBV7-9 | TGTGCCAGCAGTAGACGGGTGAACACTGAAGCTTTCTTT | CASSRRVNTEAFF
NA | NA | TRBJ2-3 | TRBV14 | TGTGCCAGCAGCCCTTCCCTTACAGATACGCAGTATTTT | CASSPSLTDTQYF
NA | NA | TRBJ1-3 | TRBV18 | TGTGCCAGCTCACCAGGGACTAGCTCTGGAAACACCATATATTTT | CASSPGTSSGNTIYF
NA | NA | TRBJ1-1 | TRBV7-8 | TGTGCCAGCAACCCCGGCAGTCCCGGACATACGAACACTGAAGCTTTCTTT | CASNPGSPGHTNTEAFF
NA | NA | TRBJ2-7 | TRBV9 | TGTGCCAGCAGCGTAGATCCTAGCTCCCACGAGCAGTACTTC | CASSVDPSSHEQYF
NA | NA | TRBJ1-1 | TRBV30 | TGTGCCTGGAGCCTGGGGGGCGGGTGGTCAGAAGCTTTCTTT | CAWSLGGGWSEAFF
NA | NA | TRBJ2-5 | TRBV19 | TGTGCCAGTAGGTTACGAGGGGAAGAGACCCAGTACTTC | CASRLRGEETQYF
NA | NA | TRBJ2-5 | TRBV18 | TGTGCCAGCTCACCGAACGAGCGGGCGTGGGAGACCCAGTACTTC | CASSPNERAWETQYF
NA | NA | TRBJ2-1 | TRBV7-3 | TGTGCCAGCAGCCCCCTAGGACTCGGCAGCATGGATGAGCAGTTCTTC | CASSPLGLGSMDEQFF
NA | TRBD1 | TRBJ2-6 | TRBV7-9 | TGTGCCAGCAGCTTAGCCGCAGGGGGAGTTGGGGCCAACGTCCTGACTTTC | CASSLAAGGVGANVLTF
NA | TRBD2 | TRBJ2-1 | TRBV6-6 | TGTGCCAGCAGCTTGACTAGCGGGGGGGCCGGTGAGCAGTTCTTC | CASSLTSGGAGEQFF
NA | TRBD1 | TRBJ1-1 | TRBV5-1 | TGCGCCAGCAGCTTACAGGGGGCTGACACTGAAGCTTTCTTT | CASSLQGADTEAFF
NA | TRBD1 | TRBJ2-5 | TRBV9 | TGTGCCAGCAGCTCTGGTTGGTGGCTTGACAGGGCGGAGACCCAGTACTTC | CASSSGWWLDRAETQYF
NA | NA | TRBJ2-1 | TRBV9 | TGTGCCAGCAGCGTTTCCGGGTTAGGCAATGAGCAGTTCTTC | CASSVSGLGNEQFF
NA | TRBD2 | TRBJ2-7 | TRBV5-1 | TGCGCCAGCAGCCCTGAGCGGGGGAAGGGCTACGAGCAGTACTTC | CASSPERGKGYEQYF
once | NA | TRBJ2-7 | TRBV7-2 | TGTGCCAGCAGCCTACAGGGCAGTATGGCCGAGCAGTACTTC | CASSLQGSMAEQYF
NA | NA | TRBJ2-7 | TRBV29-1 | TGCAGCGTTCAGACAGATTCCTACGAGCAGTACTTC | CSVQTDSYEQYF
few | TRBD1 | TRBJ1-2 | TRBV27 | TGTGCCAGCAGTTCGAGACAGGGAGGAGACTATGGCTACACCTTC | CASSSRQGGDYGYTF
NA | NA | TRBJ1-4 | TRBV18 | TGTGCCAGCTCACCAGGCGGTAATGAAAAACTGTTTTTT | CASSPGGNEKLFF